What follows describes a single TCR beta chain. What it binds is unknown. This entry comes from a study of monozygotic twins with inflammatory bowel disease. Whole-study results and caveats: Evidence failed to back one strong IBD-linked signal or clonotype. Patients got different immunosuppressive treatments, which may have made their repertoires more variable.

UMIs were attached via template switching, each with a 6-nucleotide sample barcode. TCRdb reanalyzed the 5' RACE reads and collapses them to one entry per CDR3 protein, without DNA. This repertoire includes a few hundred thousand distinct CDR3 sequences. Isolation of total RNA was performed on whole blood, with no prior T cell sorting. This sequence originates from a human donor with ulcerative colitis or Crohn's disease, or a healthy co-twin of an affected twin (not recorded which). Sequences were obtained from blood.

This CDR3 reads CSALPDTEAFF. The J gene is TRBJ1-1, the V gene TRBV29-1. Per germline, CDR1 SQVTM and CDR2 ANQGSEA. The length of the CDR3 is 11 residues.